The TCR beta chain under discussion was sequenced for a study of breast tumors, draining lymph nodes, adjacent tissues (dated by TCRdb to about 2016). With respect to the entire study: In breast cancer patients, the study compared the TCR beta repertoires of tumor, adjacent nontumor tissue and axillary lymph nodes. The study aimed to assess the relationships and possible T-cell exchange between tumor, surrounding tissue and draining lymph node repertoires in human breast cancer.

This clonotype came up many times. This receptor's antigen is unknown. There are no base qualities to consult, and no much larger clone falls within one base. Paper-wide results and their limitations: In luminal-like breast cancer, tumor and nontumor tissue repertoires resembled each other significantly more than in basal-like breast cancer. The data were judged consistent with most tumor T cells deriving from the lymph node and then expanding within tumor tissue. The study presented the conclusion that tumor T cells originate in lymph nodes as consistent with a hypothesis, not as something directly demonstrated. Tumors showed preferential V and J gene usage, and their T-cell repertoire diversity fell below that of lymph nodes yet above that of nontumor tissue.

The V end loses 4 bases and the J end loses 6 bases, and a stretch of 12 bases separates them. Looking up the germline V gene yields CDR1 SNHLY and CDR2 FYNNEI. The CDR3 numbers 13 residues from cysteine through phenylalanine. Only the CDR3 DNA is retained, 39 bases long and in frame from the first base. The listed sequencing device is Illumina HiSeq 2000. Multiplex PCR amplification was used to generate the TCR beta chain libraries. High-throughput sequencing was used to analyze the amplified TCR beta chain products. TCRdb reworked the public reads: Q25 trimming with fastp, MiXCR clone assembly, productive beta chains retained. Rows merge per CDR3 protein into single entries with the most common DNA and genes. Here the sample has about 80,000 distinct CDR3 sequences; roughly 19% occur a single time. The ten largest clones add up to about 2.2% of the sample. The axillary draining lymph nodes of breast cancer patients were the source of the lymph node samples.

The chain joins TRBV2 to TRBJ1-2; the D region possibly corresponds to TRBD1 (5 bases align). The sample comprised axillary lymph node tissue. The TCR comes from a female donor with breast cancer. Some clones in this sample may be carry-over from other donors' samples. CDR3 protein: CASSAFREDGYTF. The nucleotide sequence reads TGTGCCAGCAGTGCGTTCAGGGAGGATGGCTACACCTTC.